Sequencing of this T cell receptor beta chain was carried out in a study of vaccination and CD4 T cells after COVID-19. Whole-study context: Samples were collected from three convalescent patients on day 14 and on days 161 to 241 after vaccination.

The V and J ends lost 7 bases and 8 bases respectively, with 17 bases between them. Germline-derived CDR1 and CDR2 are MDHEN and SYDVKM. The CDR3 loop spans 13 amino acids. Study-level findings and limits: Among convalescent patients, a median 86.3% of reactive clones emerged only after vaccination.

Indicated time point: late sampling 161 to 241 days after vaccination in a few convalescent patients. Stated treatment: approximately nine-day PBMC culture with coronavirus spike peptide pools or control peptides (ViraFEST assay). Peptide pools at approximately 9.4 ug/ml, together with 7.5 to 10 IU/ml IL-2, were added to cultures of 2 million to 2.5 million PBMCs per well. There are a few counts of this clonotype. Its cognate antigen is unknown. The Oncomine TCR Beta short-read assay sequenced DNA from cultured CD4+ T cells. Genomic DNA was drawn out of CD4+ T cells grown in culture. TCRdb reprocessed the PCR reads via MiXCR and lists one record per CDR3 protein. Counted here are tens of thousands of distinct CDR3 sequences, 35% to 50% occurring once; the ten biggest clones make up about 5.2%.

The material was CD4+ T cells from blood, cultured in vitro, obtained about 7 months after SARS-CoV-2 vaccination. The J gene is TRBJ1-2, the V gene TRBV28; D may be TRBD1 (6 bases). This sequence was found in a human donor who had recovered from COVID-19. The DNA of the CDR3 is TGTGCCAGCACCCTCGAGGGGGGGAGAGGCTACACCTTC. This translates into CASTLEGGRGYTF.